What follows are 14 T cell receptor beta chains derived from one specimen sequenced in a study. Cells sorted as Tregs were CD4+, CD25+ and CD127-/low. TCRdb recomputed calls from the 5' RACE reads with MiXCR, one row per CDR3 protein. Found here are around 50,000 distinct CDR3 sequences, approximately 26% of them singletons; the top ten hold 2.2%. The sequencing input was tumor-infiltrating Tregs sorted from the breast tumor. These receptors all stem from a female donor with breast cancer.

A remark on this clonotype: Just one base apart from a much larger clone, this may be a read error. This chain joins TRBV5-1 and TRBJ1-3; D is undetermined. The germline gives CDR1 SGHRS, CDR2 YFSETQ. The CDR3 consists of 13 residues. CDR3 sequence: CDSSKGFGNTIYF. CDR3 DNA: TGCGACAGCAGCAAGGGCTTCGGAAACACCATATATTTT.

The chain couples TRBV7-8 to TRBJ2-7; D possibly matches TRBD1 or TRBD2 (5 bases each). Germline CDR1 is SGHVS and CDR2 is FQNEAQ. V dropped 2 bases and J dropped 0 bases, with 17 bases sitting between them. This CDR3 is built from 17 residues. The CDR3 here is CASSLRGVGDLSYEQYF. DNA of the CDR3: TGTGCCAGCAGCTTAAGGGGCGTCGGGGATCTCTCCTACGAGCAGTACTTC.

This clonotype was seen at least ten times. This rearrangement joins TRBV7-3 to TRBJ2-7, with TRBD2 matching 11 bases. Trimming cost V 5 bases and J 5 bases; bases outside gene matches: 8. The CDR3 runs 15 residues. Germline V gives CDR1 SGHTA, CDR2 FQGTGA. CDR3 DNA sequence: TGTGCCAGCAGCCTAGCGGGAGGTTTGTCCCACGAGCAGTACTTC. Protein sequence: CASSLAGGLSHEQYF.

Here the CDR3 DNA reads TGTGCCAGCAGGGGGGACACCTCGAACACTGAAGCTTTCTTT. It codes for CASRGDTSNTEAFF. The chain links TRBV6-1 to TRBJ1-1; a weak D match, TRBD1 (6 bases). The ends were cut back, 6 bases at V and 1 base at J, with 12 bases in the middle. Looked up from germline, CDR1 is MNHNS and CDR2 is SASEGT. The CDR3 contains 14 residues.

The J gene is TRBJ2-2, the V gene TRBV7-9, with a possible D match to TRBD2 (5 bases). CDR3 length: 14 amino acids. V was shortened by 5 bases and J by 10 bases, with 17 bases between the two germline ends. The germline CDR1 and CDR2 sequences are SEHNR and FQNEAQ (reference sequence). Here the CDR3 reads CASSPKGASVELFF. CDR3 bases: TGTGCCAGCAGCCCGAAGGGAGCTAGTGTGGAGCTGTTTTTT.

Here the CDR3 reads CASSFGRRSNYGYTF. CDR3 in DNA: TGTGCCAGCAGTTTCGGGAGGAGGTCTAACTATGGCTACACCTTC. The chain has TRBV12-3 or TRBV12-4 and TRBJ1-2; D not certain. Between the trimmed V and J ends, which lost 3 bases and 0 bases, there was a span of 11 bases. CDR3 length: 15 residues.

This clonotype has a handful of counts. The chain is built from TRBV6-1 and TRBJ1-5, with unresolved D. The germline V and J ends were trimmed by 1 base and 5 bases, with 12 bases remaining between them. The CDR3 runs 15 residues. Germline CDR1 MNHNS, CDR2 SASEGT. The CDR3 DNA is TGTGCCAGCAGTGAAGGCCCCCTATTGGATCAGCCCCAGCATTTT. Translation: CASSEGPLLDQPQHF.

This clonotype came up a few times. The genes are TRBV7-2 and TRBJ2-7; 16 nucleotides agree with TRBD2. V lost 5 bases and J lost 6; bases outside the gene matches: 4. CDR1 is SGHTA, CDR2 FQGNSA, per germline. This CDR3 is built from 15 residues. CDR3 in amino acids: CASSHGTSGRGEQYF. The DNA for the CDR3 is TGTGCCAGCAGCCACGGGACTAGCGGGAGGGGCGAGCAGTACTTC.

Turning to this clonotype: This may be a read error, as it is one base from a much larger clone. The CDR3 DNA follows: TGTGCCGGCAGCCCCACCGCCGGGACAGGGGTTGGCTACACCTTC. Its translation: CAGSPTAGTGVGYTF. The rearrangement joins TRBV5-5 to TRBJ1-2; TRBD1 aligns across 10 bases. The CDR3 has 15 amino acids. Germline CDR1 and CDR2: SGHKS and YYEKEE (reference sequence).

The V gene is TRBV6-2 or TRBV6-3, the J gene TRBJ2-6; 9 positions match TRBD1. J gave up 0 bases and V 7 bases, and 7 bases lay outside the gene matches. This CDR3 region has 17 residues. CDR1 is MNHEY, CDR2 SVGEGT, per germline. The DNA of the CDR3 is TGTGCCAGCAAATCCGGGACAGGGAGCTCTGGGGCCAACGTCCTGACTTTC. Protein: CASKSGTGSSGANVLTF.

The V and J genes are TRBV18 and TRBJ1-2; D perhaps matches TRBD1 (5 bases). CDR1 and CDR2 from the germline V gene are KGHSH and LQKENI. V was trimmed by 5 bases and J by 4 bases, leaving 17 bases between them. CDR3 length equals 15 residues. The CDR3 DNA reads TGTGCCAGCTCAGGATTGCAGGGTTCTGGCTATGGCTACACCTTC. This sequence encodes CASSGLQGSGYGYTF.

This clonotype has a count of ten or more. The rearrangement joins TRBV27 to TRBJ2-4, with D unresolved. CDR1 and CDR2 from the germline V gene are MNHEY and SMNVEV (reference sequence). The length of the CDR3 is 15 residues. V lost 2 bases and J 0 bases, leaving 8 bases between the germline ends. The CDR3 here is CASSLRSIAKNIQYF. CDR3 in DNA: TGTGCCAGCAGTTTAAGGAGTATAGCCAAAAACATTCAGTACTTC.

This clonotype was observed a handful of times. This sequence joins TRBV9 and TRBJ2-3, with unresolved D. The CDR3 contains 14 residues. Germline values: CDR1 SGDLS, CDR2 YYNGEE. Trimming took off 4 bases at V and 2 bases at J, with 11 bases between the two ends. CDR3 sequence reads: CASSLGPNTDTQYF. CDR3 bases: TGTGCCAGCAGCCTAGGACCTAACACAGATACGCAGTATTTT.

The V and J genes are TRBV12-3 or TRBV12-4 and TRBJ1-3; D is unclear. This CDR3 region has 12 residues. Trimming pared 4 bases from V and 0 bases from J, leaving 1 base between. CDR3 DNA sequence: TGTGCCAGCAGTTACTCTGGAAACACCATATATTTT. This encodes CASSYSGNTIYF.